This T cell receptor beta chain was captured by sequencing in a study of radiotherapy plus CTLA-4 blockade in lung cancer (dated by TCRdb to 2016 to 2019). General notes on the study: Objective responses occurred in roughly a sixth of enrolled patients, and just over 30% achieved disease control.

Library preparation employed the immunoSEQ multiplex PCR assay. TCRdb holds this immuneACCESS table with in-frame rearrangements only. Some clones are missing; in checked studies, unresolved V genes explain under half, and the rest has no known cause. Recorded for this sample are 120,000 or so clones; about 90% of them occurred a single time. 5.5% to 8.5% of the sample comes from the top ten. General findings and caveats noted by the study authors: The strongest predictors of response, as reported, were early dynamic changes in blood T cell clones along with a rise in serum interferon-beta after radiation. TCR clones derived from tumors expanded in peripheral blood after treatment with radiotherapy and ipilimumab.

In this study, focal radiation therapy paired with CTLA-4 blockade (ipilimumab) was tested in patients who had chemo-refractory metastatic non-small-cell lung cancer. As to this clone: This receptor's antigen is unknown. No base qualities exist here, and no much larger clone lies one base off it.

Material: peripheral blood, obtained from a patient treated with radiotherapy plus ipilimumab. The receptor was isolated from a human donor with non-small cell lung cancer that progressed on radiotherapy plus ipilimumab.

Read as DNA, the sequence is TGTGCCAGCAGATACAGGGGAGGCCCCTACGAGCAGTACTTC. The resulting protein is CASRYRGGPYEQYF. The chain employs TRBV6-5 and TRBJ2-7; TRBD1 could be the D gene, as 7 bases match. Trimming removed 6 bases from V and 2 bases from J, leaving 14 bases between the germline ends. The CDR3 contains 14 residues, cysteine and phenylalanine counted. Only the CDR3 DNA is retained, 42 bases long and in frame from the first base. CDR1 and CDR2 were assigned from the germline V gene as MNHEY and SVGAGI.